The 21 T cell receptor beta chains below all came from one sample that was sequenced in a study of regulatory and conventional T cells in RAG deficiency listed by TCRdb under 2017. Before genomic DNA extraction, conventional CD4+ T cells were purified from blood as CD25-low CD127-high cells. The library came from the immunoSEQ multiplex PCR assay. As stored in TCRdb, this immuneACCESS dataset retains in-frame rearrangements with V and J assigned. A fraction of the clones does not appear; measured against another copy, unresolved V genes explain less than half of the discrepancy, and the remainder lacks a known reason. Present in this sample are approximately 35,000 clones, 60% to 85% of which were seen just once. About 3.4% of the sample comes from the top ten. The sample was also reused in another study, on regulatory T cells. Per that second paper: For the multiplex PCR, 52 forward TRBV primers and 13 reverse TRBJ primers were used, and amplification bias was corrected with both assay-based and computational methods.

The material sequenced was CD4+ effector T cells sorted from blood. The source of these receptors is a human donor in good health.

V is TRBV28 and J is TRBJ1-4, with D perhaps TRBD1 (5 bases). Germline CDR1 MDHEN, CDR2 SYDVKM. Trimming stripped 4 bases from V and 13 bases from J, with 13 bases between. There are 12 residues in the CDR3. The CDR3: CASSWGREGLFF. The CDR3 DNA follows: TGTGCCAGCAGTTGGGGCAGGGAGGGACTGTTTTTT.

This clone occurred a few times. The V and J genes are TRBV7-8 and TRBJ1-5; 7 bases fit TRBD1. Trimming cost V 3 bases and J 7 bases; bases outside gene matches: 3. This CDR3 spans 13 amino acids. Germline V gives CDR1 SGHVS, CDR2 FQNEAQ. The CDR3 here is CASSFSGQQPQHF. Written as DNA, the CDR3 is TGTGCCAGCAGCTTCTCGGGACAGCAGCCCCAGCATTTT.

The genes are TRBV5-1 and TRBJ2-5, with TRBD2 matching over 13 bases. CDR3 length: 14 residues. J lost 5 bases, V lost 7 bases, and 5 bases had no gene match. Germline V gene sequence: CDR1 SGHRS, CDR2 YFSETQ. The CDR3 DNA reads as TGCGCCAGCGGTTTGACTAGCGGGGGGGAGACCCAGTACTTC. As protein: CASGLTSGGETQYF.

The chain has TRBV5-1 and TRBJ2-7, with TRBD1 identical over 7 bases. V gave up 4 bases and J gave up 7 bases; unmatched junction bases: 2. Germline V gene lookup returns CDR1 SGHRS and CDR2 YFSETQ. CDR3 length: 11 amino acids. DNA of the CDR3: TGCGCCAGCAGCCTGGACAGGGAGCAGTACTTC. This codes for CASSLDREQYF.

The chain combines TRBV6-1 with TRBJ1-4; possibly TRBD1 for D (5 bases). Trimming left V 2 bases short and J 3 bases short, with 10 bases between. The CDR3 is made up of 15 amino acids. Germline loops: CDR1 MNHNS, CDR2 SASEGT. In nucleotides, the CDR3 is TGTGCCAGCAGTGAAAATGGGGGGTCTAATGAAAAACTGTTTTTT. The encoded protein is CASSENGGSNEKLFF.

V and J are TRBV19 and TRBJ1-3, with D unresolved. Trimming cost V 5 bases and J 0 bases, with 11 bases left between them. Germline CDR1 and CDR2: LNHDA and SQIVND (reference sequence). CDR3 length: 15 amino acids. CDR3 region: CASSVLAFSGNTIYF. DNA of the CDR3: TGTGCCAGTAGTGTTCTGGCCTTCTCTGGAAACACCATATATTTT.

This rearrangement joins TRBV5-6 to TRBJ2-1, with TRBD2 matching 7 bases. Germline V gene lookup returns CDR1 SGHDT and CDR2 YYEEEE. This CDR3 has 15 residues. The J segment lost 5 bases and the V segment lost 1 base, leaving 6 bases of the junction unmatched. The CDR3 coding sequence is TGTGCCAGCAGCTTGTTGGCTAGCGGAGACAATGAGCAGTTCTTC. It yields the protein CASSLLASGDNEQFF.

The genes are TRBV27 and TRBJ2-5; possibly TRBD1 for D (6 bases). CDR1 and CDR2 (germline): MNHEY, SMNVEV (reference sequence). The CDR3 loop spans 12 amino acids. Trimming took 5 bases from V and 11 from J, leaving 15 bases between them. The CDR3 DNA reads as TGTGCCAGCAGTCGGACAGTCGGGGAGCAGTACTTC. The encoded protein is CASSRTVGEQYF.

The genes are TRBV5-1 and TRBJ2-1, with no clear D. The CDR3 contains 14 residues. Germline CDR1 is SGHRS and CDR2 is YFSETQ. Trimming pared 6 bases from V and 4 bases from J, leaving 14 bases between. The DNA of the CDR3 is TGCGCCAGCACCCCGGACGGCCATTACAATGAGCAGTTCTTC. This gives the protein CASTPDGHYNEQFF.

V usage is TRBV4-1 and J usage is TRBJ1-5, with 7 positions matching TRBD1. This CDR3 has 18 residues. The V gene end was trimmed by 1 base and the J gene end by 4 bases; junction bases not matched to a gene: 13. The germline gives CDR1 MGHRA, CDR2 YSYEKL. CDR3 protein: CASSQGGGGASRNQPQHF. CDR3 DNA: TGCGCCAGCAGCCAAGGTGGAGGGGGCGCCAGTAGGAATCAGCCCCAGCATTTT.

The chain combines TRBV6-5 with TRBJ2-7, with D possibly TRBD2 on 5 matching bases. This CDR3 is 16 amino acids long. Trimming took 2 bases from V and 3 from J, leaving 17 bases between them. The germline V gene has CDR1 MNHEY and CDR2 SVGAGI. In DNA form, the CDR3 reads TGTGCCAGCAGTTACGACCCGGGAATGGGGTACTACGAGCAGTACTTC. It is translated as CASSYDPGMGYYEQYF.

The J gene is TRBJ1-2, the V gene TRBV6-1, with D tentatively TRBD1 (5 bases). Germline V lookup: CDR1 MNHNS, CDR2 SASEGT. This CDR3 is built from 14 residues. V lost 8 bases to trimming and J lost 6 bases, with 19 bases between them. The CDR3 DNA sequence: TGTGCCAGCGAAGCCACGACGACAGCCCATGGCTACACCTTC. Translation gives CASEATTTAHGYTF.

The rearrangement joins TRBV28 to TRBJ2-5; D gene unclear. Germline V gene lookup returns CDR1 MDHEN and CDR2 SYDVKM. This CDR3 region has 11 residues. The V end was cut by 6 bases, the J end by 6 bases, with 8 bases between. CDR3 sequence reads: CASSDRQTQYF. The CDR3 DNA reads TGTGCCAGCAGCGATCGGCAGACCCAGTACTTC.

V is TRBV7-6 and J is TRBJ1-1; D is uncertain. CDR1 and CDR2 (germline): SGHVS, FNYEAQ. V shed 1 base and J shed 4 bases, with 10 bases lying between them. This CDR3 region has 14 residues. The CDR3 spells CASSLGVIGTEAFF. The CDR3 DNA is TGTGCCAGCAGCTTAGGGGTTATCGGCACTGAAGCTTTCTTT. Together with reference TRBV7-6 and TRBJ1-1, the CDR3 gives the full variable domain: GAGVSQSPRYKVTKRGQDVALRCDPISGHVSLYWYRQALGQGPEFLTYFNYEAQQDKSGLPNDRFSAERPEGSISTLTIQRTEQRDSAMYRCASSLGVIGTEAFFGQGTRLTVV.

V is TRBV28 and J is TRBJ1-5; tentatively, D is TRBD1 (5 bases). Trimming took off 9 bases at V and 6 bases at J, with 18 bases between the two ends. CDR1 and CDR2 from the germline V gene are MDHEN and SYDVKM. The CDR3 is made up of 14 amino acids. The CDR3 here is CASSVGGLRQPQHF. The CDR3 region has the DNA TGTGCCAGTTCCGTCGGGGGGTTACGTCAGCCCCAGCATTTT.

V usage is TRBV18 and J usage is TRBJ2-5; 11 positions match TRBD1. Germline V gene sequence: CDR1 KGHSH, CDR2 LQKENI. The J segment lost 4 bases and the V segment lost 5 bases, leaving 9 bases of the junction unmatched. The CDR3 consists of 16 residues. CDR3 bases: TGTGCCAGCTCATTTCGGACAGGGGGCGGCCCAGAGACCCAGTACTTC. Protein: CASSFRTGGGPETQYF.

This chain connects TRBV6-6 to TRBJ1-6, with D tentatively TRBD1 (6 bases). Germline values: CDR1 MNHNY, CDR2 SVGAGI (reference sequence). Trimming removed 6 bases from V and 9 bases from J, with 18 bases in between. The CDR3 loop spans 15 amino acids. DNA of the CDR3: TGTGCCAGCAGATCTAGACAGGAAAGGAGTTCACCCCTCCACTTT. The encoded protein is CASRSRQERSSPLHF.

J is TRBJ2-7 and V is TRBV27; tentative D call: TRBD2 (6 bases). CDR1 MNHEY and CDR2 SMNVEV come from the germline V gene (reference sequence). V lost 3 bases to trimming and J lost 6 bases, with 6 bases between them. The CDR3 loop spans 11 amino acids. In DNA form, the CDR3 reads TGTGCCAGCAGTTTGGGGGGCGAGCAGTACTTC. It specifies CASSLGGEQYF.

The chain carries TRBV9 and TRBJ1-3, with a tentative D call TRBD1 (5 bases). V was pared by 4 bases and J by 0 bases, with 17 bases between. The CDR3 runs 17 residues. Germline CDR1 SGDLS, CDR2 YYNGEE. CDR3 nucleotide sequence: TGTGCCAGCAGCTCAAGGAGGGGATATCCCTCTGGAAACACCATATATTTT. It yields the protein CASSSRRGYPSGNTIYF.

The chain carries TRBV14 and TRBJ2-1, with D hard to call. The length of the CDR3 is 12 residues. Germline V gene lookup returns CDR1 SGHDN and CDR2 FVKESK. V was trimmed by 2 bases and J by 10 bases, leaving 9 bases between them. The CDR3 nucleotides are TGTGCCAGCAGCCAACGGAGAGTAGAGCAGTTCTTC. Protein sequence: CASSQRRVEQFF.

In this sample, this clone turned up a few times. The CDR3 DNA sequence: TGCACCTTCCGGGGGTCGATGGGCTACACCTTC. It translates to CTFRGSMGYTF. The chain recombines TRBV29-1 with TRBJ1-2; weak D call: TRBD1 (5 bases). Germline CDR1 and CDR2: SQVTM and ANQGSEA. The CDR3 has 11 residues.